This passage covers 16 T cell receptor beta chains from one sample sequenced in a study of identical twins. Each CDR3 protein is one row after TCRdb ran MiXCR on the 5' RACE reads. The data contain 1.5 million to 2 million distinct CDR3 sequences, about 32% of them singletons. The sequencing sample was made of cord blood. These receptors were taken from a newborn girl in good health.

The chain joins TRBV20-1 to TRBJ2-4, with D tentatively TRBD2 (5 bases). The CDR3 runs to 15 residues. Germline CDR1 DFQATT, CDR2 SNEGSKA (reference sequence). The V end lost 3 bases, the J end lost 0 bases, and 12 bases lay between the germline ends. CDR3 nucleotides: TGCAGTGCTAGCCCCCCCGGACTAGCCAAAAACATTCAGTACTTC. This translates into CSASPPGLAKNIQYF.

This chain joins TRBV9 and TRBJ2-5; TRBD2 agrees at 7 bases. The CDR3 is 15 residues long. The junction had 11 bases not matched to a gene; V was cut back by 4 bases and J by 5 bases. Germline V CDR1 and CDR2: SGDLS, YYNGEE. CDR3 sequence (DNA): TGTGCCAGCAGCACGAGACTAGCCAGGTTGGAGACCCAGTACTTC. Its translation is CASSTRLARLETQYF.

This clonotype was observed a few times. The chain is built from TRBV5-1 and TRBJ2-3, with 9 bases identical to TRBD2. Trimming cost V 4 bases and J 5 bases; bases outside gene matches: 8. CDR3 length: 15 residues. The germline V gene has CDR1 SGHRS and CDR2 YFSETQ. The CDR3 DNA follows: TGCGCCAGCAGCCAAGCGGGGGGAAAAGTAGATACGCAGTATTTT. Residues: CASSQAGGKVDTQYF.

The chain employs TRBV29-1 and TRBJ2-5, with 11 bases identical to TRBD2. The DNA matches TRBJ2-7 better at its end, which makes the J call doubtful. Germline V gene sequence: CDR1 SQVTM, CDR2 ANQGSEA. The CDR3 totals 15 residues. The CDR3: CSALGLAATVYEQYF. DNA for the CDR3: TGCAGCGCTCTGGGACTAGCGGCGACCGTCTACGAGCAGTACTTC.

The chain has TRBV19 and TRBJ1-1, with TRBD1 identical over 7 bases. The V segment lost 7 bases and the J segment 3 bases; nucleotides outside the gene matches: 5. Germline loops: CDR1 LNHDA, CDR2 SQIVND (reference sequence). CDR3 length: 13 residues. The CDR3, as DNA: TGTGCCAGTAACCCCAGGGGGTACACTGAAGCTTTCTTT. Its protein product is CASNPRGYTEAFF.

CDR3 protein: CASSLRDRRSQTEAFF. CDR3 nucleotide sequence: TGCGCCAGCAGCCTGAGGGACAGGAGGAGCCAGACTGAAGCTTTCTTT. The chain is built from TRBV5-1 and TRBJ1-1; 8 nucleotides line up with TRBD1. V lost 4 bases and J lost 5; bases outside the gene matches: 13. Looked up from germline, CDR1 is SGHRS and CDR2 is YFSETQ. The length of the CDR3 is 16 residues.

The rearrangement uses TRBV9 and TRBJ2-7, with a weak D call TRBD2 (6 bases). Germline V gene lookup returns CDR1 SGDLS and CDR2 YYNGEE. The V gene lost 0 bases and the J gene lost 3 bases, with 16 bases spanning the gap. This CDR3 region has 16 residues. DNA for the CDR3: TGTGCCAGCAGCGTAGATGGAGGGTCCCCCAGCTACGAGCAGTACTTC. It translates to CASSVDGGSPSYEQYF.

V usage is TRBV7-9 and J usage is TRBJ1-4, with 8 bases lining up with TRBD1. The ends lost 6 bases at V and 7 bases at J; junction bases unmatched: 10. CDR1 SEHNR and CDR2 FQNEAQ come from the germline V gene (reference sequence). CDR3 length: 15 residues. The chain's CDR3 is CASSQTGGVGEKLFF. The CDR3 DNA is TGTGCCAGCAGTCAAACAGGGGGAGTAGGTGAAAAACTGTTTTTT.

The chain employs TRBV10-3 and TRBJ2-1; 15 bases are a match to TRBD2. The CDR3 contains 18 residues. CDR1 is ENHRY and CDR2 is SYGVKD in the germline V gene. V lost 6 bases and J lost 2; bases outside the gene matches: 8. CDR3 DNA sequence: TGTGCCATCAGGACCGGGACTAGCGGGAGGACAACCTACAATGAGCAGTTCTTC. Translating gives CAIRTGTSGRTTYNEQFF.

Ten or more counts support this clonotype. The CDR3 is CASSQDVTPNQPQHF. DNA of the CDR3: TGTGCCAGCAGCCAAGATGTGACACCTAATCAGCCCCAGCATTTT. The chain carries TRBV4-2 and TRBJ1-5; D call uncertain. Trimming shortened V by 0 bases and J by 4 bases, and 10 bases separated the two germline ends. Germline CDR1 and CDR2: LGHNA and YNFKEQ. The CDR3 contains 15 residues.

The chain links TRBV20-1 to TRBJ2-1; TRBD2 agrees at 9 bases. Germline V gene data show CDR1 as DFQATT and CDR2 as SNEGSKA (reference sequence). The CDR3 totals 15 residues. V was pared by 2 bases and J by 2 bases, with 4 bases of the junction left unmatched. The CDR3 reads CSARPSGTPYNEQFF. The CDR3 DNA follows: TGCAGTGCTAGACCTAGCGGGACCCCCTACAATGAGCAGTTCTTC.

This clonotype has only a few counts. The V gene is TRBV12-5, the J gene TRBJ2-7, with 8 bases fitting TRBD2. CDR3 length: 16 residues. Germline V gives CDR1 LGHNT, CDR2 FRNRAP. The junction had 12 bases not matched to a gene; V was cut back by 6 bases and J by 2 bases. CDR3 in DNA: TGTGCTAGTGGCCCACTAGCGGCGGTTTCCCCCTACGAGCAGTACTTC. This translates into CASGPLAAVSPYEQYF.

The V call is TRBV20-1, the J call TRBJ2-1; 8 bases align to TRBD2. Germline values: CDR1 DFQATT, CDR2 SNEGSKA (reference sequence). V dropped 0 bases and J dropped 13; count of bases not matched to a gene: 11. The CDR3 consists of 14 residues. The CDR3 protein is CSARDERGQETQFF. The DNA for the CDR3 is TGCAGTGCTAGAGATGAGCGGGGGCAGGAGACCCAGTTCTTC.

This sequence joins TRBV20-1 and TRBJ1-4; 10 positions match TRBD1. This CDR3 spans 14 amino acids. Trimming removed 2 bases from V and 6 bases from J; junction bases left unmatched: 3. The germline CDR1 and CDR2 sequences are DFQATT and SNEGSKA (reference sequence). In DNA, the CDR3 is TGCAGTGCTAGATCGGGGACAGGGGATGAAAAACTGTTTTTT. It yields the protein CSARSGTGDEKLFF.

The V and J genes are TRBV20-1 and TRBJ1-1; D possibly corresponds to TRBD1 (6 bases). The germline V gene encodes CDR1 DFQATT and CDR2 SNEGSKA (reference sequence). This CDR3 has 14 amino acids. The V gene lost 5 bases and the J gene lost 1 base, with 14 bases spanning the gap. The CDR3 DNA reads as TGCAGTGCTTACGCCAGGGGCCGGAACACTGAAGCTTTCTTT. Protein sequence: CSAYARGRNTEAFF.

The CDR3 DNA sequence: TGCGCCAGCAGCCGGGACAGGGATTTAGGCTACACCTTC. It encodes CASSRDRDLGYTF. This chain joins TRBV5-1 and TRBJ1-2, with 9 bases lining up with TRBD1. The V and J ends lost 4 bases and 8 bases, in that order; junction bases with no gene match: 6. CDR1 and CDR2 (germline): SGHRS, YFSETQ. This CDR3 comprises 13 residues. Filled out from reference TRBV5-1 and TRBJ1-2, the complete variable domain reads KAGVTQTPRYLIKTRGQQVTLSCSPISGHRSVSWYQQTPGQGLQFLFEYFSETQRNKGNFPGRFSGRQFSNSRSEMNVSTLELGDSALYLCASSRDRDLGYTFGSGTRLTVV.